This entry lists 19 T cell receptor beta chains sequenced from one sample in a study of cytomegalovirus exposure and HLA in healthy donors. PCR primers comprised 60 Vbeta and 13 Jbeta primers. TCRdb's copy holds only in-frame clones and misses some; the assay was immunoSEQ multiplex PCR. The profile shows fewer than 350,000 clones, about 90% of them singletons. Sequencing was carried out using PBMCs. All receptors come from a woman between 18 and 29 years old in good health and CMV-seronegative.

The J gene is TRBJ2-1, the V gene TRBV6-5, with D maybe TRBD2 (5 bases). Between the trimmed V and J ends, which lost 9 bases and 8 bases, there was a span of 14 bases. Germline CDR1 MNHEY, CDR2 SVGAGI. The CDR3 covers 12 residues. This CDR3 is CASHERFDEQFF. For the CDR3, the DNA is TGTGCCAGTCATGAGCGGTTCGATGAGCAGTTCTTC.

The chain employs TRBV12-5 and TRBJ2-3; the D gene is possibly TRBD1 (6 bases). CDR3 length equals 13 residues. V was cut by 4 bases and J by 4 bases, with 9 bases left in between. Germline lookup yields CDR1 LGHNT and CDR2 FRNRAP. CDR3 in DNA: TGTGCTAGTGGTTCCTCAGGGGCAGATACGCAGTATTTT. It translates to CASGSSGADTQYF.

This chain joins TRBV15 and TRBJ2-7; 9 bases match TRBD2. Trimming cost V 5 bases and J 0 bases; bases outside gene matches: 5. Germline CDR1 and CDR2: LNHNV and YYDKDF (reference sequence). The CDR3 contains 15 residues. The CDR3 DNA follows: TGTGCCACCAGCCGGCTAGCGGGGAGCTCCTACGAGCAGTACTTC. It translates to CATSRLAGSSYEQYF.

The V and J genes are TRBV6-1 and TRBJ1-1; a possible D gene is TRBD1 (6 bases). Germline V gene sequence: CDR1 MNHNS, CDR2 SASEGT. Trimming shortened V by 6 bases and J by 5 bases, and 19 bases separated the two germline ends. This CDR3 comprises 15 residues. The CDR3 sequence: CASRDSSTMGTEAFF. The CDR3 DNA follows: TGTGCCAGCAGGGACAGCAGCACAATGGGGACTGAAGCTTTCTTT.

This chain uses TRBV5-6 with TRBJ1-2, with 7 positions matching TRBD1. Germline V lookup: CDR1 SGHDT, CDR2 YYEEEE. The CDR3 spans 14 residues. Trimming removed 2 bases from V and 4 bases from J; junction bases left unmatched: 5. This CDR3 reads CASSFGTEFYGYTF. The CDR3 DNA is TGTGCCAGCAGCTTCGGGACAGAGTTCTATGGCTACACCTTC.

CDR3 sequence (DNA): TGTGCCAGCAGCGTACAGGGGTGGGGAAAAGAGACCCAGTACTTC. Its protein is CASSVQGWGKETQYF. The chain couples TRBV9 to TRBJ2-5; D perhaps matches TRBD1 (6 bases). Germline V gives CDR1 SGDLS, CDR2 YYNGEE. The CDR3 totals 15 residues. Trimming left V 1 base short and J 3 bases short, with 13 bases between. Full variable domain (outside the CDR3, taken from reference TRBV9 and TRBJ2-5): DSGVTQTPKHLITATGQRVTLRCSPRSGDLSVYWYQQSLDQGLQFLIQYYNGEERAKGNILERFSAQQFPDLHSELNLSSLELGDSALYFCASSVQGWGKETQYFGPGTRLLVL.

The chain couples TRBV10-3 to TRBJ1-5, with TRBD1 matching over 7 bases. Germline trimming cut 3 bases from V and 5 bases from J; bases unmatched to any gene: 1. Germline assignment: CDR1 ENHRY and CDR2 SYGVKD. This CDR3 region has 13 residues. CDR3 DNA sequence: TGTGCCATCAGTGACAGGGGGGATCAGCCCCAGCATTTT. Protein product: CAISDRGDQPQHF.

With regard to this clone: Sequence at one end of the junction differs from germline and may be a read error. CDR3 in amino acids: CASSSSLWATSGKSF. The CDR3 nucleotides are TGTGCCAGCAGCTCATCCCTGTGGGCTACTAGCGGTAAAAGTTTC. This chain uses TRBV7-9 with TRBJ2-7; 8 bases align to TRBD2. Germline CDR1 is SEHNR and CDR2 is FQNEAQ (reference sequence). This CDR3 is 15 amino acids long.

The chain recombines TRBV5-4 with TRBJ2-5; the D gene is possibly TRBD2 (7 bases). V lost 6 bases and J lost 4, with 16 bases in between. Germline CDR1 reads SGHNT; CDR2 reads YYREEE (reference sequence). The CDR3 spans 14 residues. CDR3 DNA: TGTGCCAGCACCCTCCCCGGGGGGCGAGAGACCCAGTACTTC. Translated: CASTLPGGRETQYF.

The CDR3 nucleotides read TGTGCCAGCAGGCTTGGAGCTAATGAAAAACTGTTTTTT. It yields the protein CASRLGANEKLFF. The V and J genes are TRBV7-2 and TRBJ1-4, with no clear D. The CDR3 contains 13 residues. V gave up 6 bases and J gave up 3 bases, with 8 bases separating them. Germline V gene sequence: CDR1 SGHTA, CDR2 FQGNSA.

In its sample, this clone was seen once. The chain employs TRBV7-3 and TRBJ2-3; D might be TRBD2 (6 bases). This CDR3 region has 12 residues. Germline-derived CDR1 and CDR2 are SGHTA and FQGTGA. The germline V and J ends were trimmed by 5 bases and 4 bases, with 7 bases remaining between them. Written as DNA, the CDR3 is TGTGCCAGCAGCGGGACTTCAGATACGCAGTATTTT. The encoded protein is CASSGTSDTQYF.

The chain recombines TRBV2 with TRBJ1-2; D unresolved. The CDR3 runs to 14 residues. The germline V and J ends were trimmed by 4 bases and 2 bases, with 11 bases remaining between them. CDR1 and CDR2 (germline): SNHLY, FYNNEI. The CDR3 DNA reads TGTGCCAGCAGTGGATCGGGTTCCAACTATGGCTACACCTTC. This translates into CASSGSGSNYGYTF. Full variable domain (missing parts from reference TRBV2 and TRBJ1-2): EPEVTQTPSHQVTQMGQEVILRCVPISNHLYFYWYRQILGQKVEFLVSFYNNEISEKSEIFDDQFSVERPDGSNFTLKIRSTKLEDSAMYFCASSGSGSNYGYTFGSGTRLTVV.

This rearrangement joins TRBV5-1 to TRBJ1-6; maybe TRBD1 (5 bases). This CDR3 contains 14 residues. The V end was cut by 7 bases, the J end by 4 bases, with 12 bases between. Germline V gene data show CDR1 as SGHRS and CDR2 as YFSETQ. CDR3 DNA: TGCGCCAGCCAAACGACAGATTATAATTCACCCCTCCACTTT. Translated, it gives CASQTTDYNSPLHF. Drawing the rest from reference TRBV5-1 and TRBJ1-6, the complete variable domain is KAGVTQTPRYLIKTRGQQVTLSCSPISGHRSVSWYQQTPGQGLQFLFEYFSETQRNKGNFPGRFSGRQFSNSRSEMNVSTLELGDSALYLCASQTTDYNSPLHFGNGTRLTVT.

The chain carries TRBV2 and TRBJ2-7; the D gene is possibly TRBD2 (5 bases). Germline V gene data show CDR1 as SNHLY and CDR2 as FYNNEI. The CDR3 length is 14 residues. Trimming removed 3 bases at V and 3 bases at J, with 12 bases between. Written as DNA, the CDR3 is TGTGCCAGCAGTGACTGGACTGACAACTACGAGCAGTACTTC. Protein product: CASSDWTDNYEQYF.

V and J are TRBV28 and TRBJ1-1; D not certain. Trimming removed 8 bases from V and 5 bases from J, with 6 bases in between. The CDR3 length is 10 residues. CDR1 is MDHEN and CDR2 is SYDVKM in the germline V gene. In DNA, the CDR3 is TGTGCCAGCGGCGGTACTGAAGCTTTCTTT. This sequence encodes CASGGTEAFF.

The rearrangement joins TRBV10-3 to TRBJ2-2; 7 positions agree with TRBD2. Per the germline V gene, CDR1 is ENHRY and CDR2 is SYGVKD. V was pared by 4 bases and J by 4 bases, with 6 bases of the junction left unmatched. This CDR3 has 15 amino acids. CDR3 coding DNA: TGTGCCATCAGTGGGGAGGGGTCGATCACCGGGGAGCTGTTTTTT. Its translation is CAISGEGSITGELFF.

This chain joins TRBV11-2 and TRBJ1-1; 9 bases are a match to TRBD1. The CDR3 is 16 residues long. The trim removed 2 bases at V and 0 bases at J, leaving 4 bases unmatched. Germline values: CDR1 SGHAT, CDR2 FQNNGV. CDR3 residues: CASSLTGGPVNTEAFF. The CDR3, as DNA: TGTGCCAGCAGCTTAACAGGGGGCCCAGTGAACACTGAAGCTTTCTTT.

The chain combines TRBV10-2 with TRBJ2-3; 10 bases map to TRBD2. Germline V gives CDR1 WSHSY, CDR2 SAAADI. The CDR3 runs to 12 residues. V trimming: 3 bases; J trimming: 14 bases; junction bases outside the gene matches: 5. Written as DNA, the CDR3 is TGCGCCAGCAGTGAAGGACTAGCGGAAGCGTATTTT. Translated, it gives CASSEGLAEAYF.

The J gene is TRBJ2-3, the V gene TRBV7-9; D perhaps matches TRBD2 (5 bases). V lost 0 bases to trimming and J lost 2 bases, with 12 bases between them. From germline, CDR1 is SEHNR and CDR2 FQNEAQ (reference sequence). CDR3 length: 16 amino acids. CDR3 loop: CASSLAASFATDTQYF. The CDR3 DNA reads TGTGCCAGCAGCTTAGCGGCTAGCTTCGCCACAGATACGCAGTATTTT.